These 3 T cell receptor beta chains were sequenced from one sample in a study of blood T cells in healthy people across ages. Alongside a J-beta primer mix, a sample-barcoded 5' primer served in a second PCR lasting roughly 7 to 11 cycles. Each CDR3 protein gets one entry after TCRdb re-called the 5' RACE reads with MiXCR. The repertoire consists of under 800,000 distinct CDR3 sequences, with roughly 21% occurring once and the leading ten covering roughly 3.9%. Sequencing was carried out using blood. The receptors derive from a man between 65 and 85 years old in good health.

The chain combines TRBV20-1 with TRBJ1-2; unclear D gene. V was pared by 1 base and J by 7 bases, with 13 bases between. This CDR3 comprises 13 residues. Germline CDR1 and CDR2: DFQATT and SNEGSKA (reference sequence). The CDR3 region has the DNA TGCAGTGCTAGAGTGGGCAGCAGTGTTGGCTACACCTTC. This gives the protein CSARVGSSVGYTF.

In this sample, this clonotype turned up many times. The genes are TRBV4-1 and TRBJ2-2; tentatively, D is TRBD1 (6 bases). With 4 bases removed from V and 9 bases from J, the gap between germline ends came to 12 bases. Germline CDR1 and CDR2: MGHRA and YSYEKL. This CDR3 has 13 residues. For the CDR3, the DNA is TGCGCCAGCAGCCTCCAGGGGTCCCGGGAGCTGTTTTTT. This codes for CASSLQGSRELFF.

The rearrangement uses TRBV6-6 and TRBJ1-1, with D unresolved. Trimming pared 5 bases from V and 5 bases from J, leaving 18 bases between. Looked up from germline, CDR1 is MNHNY and CDR2 is SVGAGI (reference sequence). The CDR3 covers 15 residues. The CDR3 is CASSDTYPKTTEAFF. The CDR3 DNA sequence: TGTGCCAGCAGTGACACATACCCGAAAACTACTGAAGCTTTCTTT.